Listed below are T cell receptor beta chains from one sample, sequenced in a study of cytomegalovirus exposure and HLA in healthy donors. Some clones are missing from TCRdb's copy, which holds only in-frame ones; the method was immunoSEQ multiplex PCR. The table includes some 110,000 clones, over 60% detected once. Sequencing was carried out using PBMCs. The receptor set was obtained from a man under 40 in good health and CMV-seropositive. CDR3s include the opening cysteine and the closing phenylalanine or tryptophan. Each record gives: CDR3 protein, V gene, J gene.

cdr3_aa: CASSPRLAGDTDTQYF; v_call: TRBV7-9; j_call: TRBJ2-3
cdr3_aa: CASSMDWANKKLFF; v_call: TRBV19; j_call: TRBJ1-4
cdr3_aa: CASRNAASYNEQFF; v_call: TRBV27; j_call: TRBJ2-1
cdr3_aa: CASGGGMRTQYF; v_call: TRBV25-1; j_call: TRBJ2-5
cdr3_aa: CAWSVRGEYQETQYF; v_call: TRBV30; j_call: TRBJ2-5
cdr3_aa: CASRRSTFANEKLFF; v_call: TRBV10-3; j_call: TRBJ1-4
cdr3_aa: CASTPGEKLFF; v_call: TRBV25-1; j_call: TRBJ1-4
cdr3_aa: CASSQPGTDTYEQYF; v_call: TRBV6-5; j_call: TRBJ2-7
cdr3_aa: CASSRRDRAGNTIYF; v_call: TRBV11-1; j_call: TRBJ1-3
cdr3_aa: CASSPGQAYGYTF; v_call: TRBV5-5; j_call: TRBJ1-2
cdr3_aa: CASSPRRTNNEQFF; v_call: TRBV4-3; j_call: TRBJ2-1